This T cell receptor (beta chain) emerged from a study of blood T cell repertoires in COVID-19. Study overall: Sources were T cells, B-cell-depleted T cells, or PBMCs; the material itself was cDNA or gDNA.

Data came from immunoSEQ multiplex PCR; TCRdb stores just in-frame clones and leaves some out. This table holds roughly 330,000 clones, about 85% found once. V was pared by 2 bases and J by 4 bases, with 21 bases between. The germline V gene has CDR1 SGHAT and CDR2 FQNNGV. This CDR3 is built from 19 residues. The V call is TRBV11-2, the J call TRBJ2-6; D is perhaps TRBD2 (5 bases). Material for sequencing was PBMCs or T cells enriched from blood (not recorded which). This sequence was found in a woman aged 30 to 39 who had recovered from COVID-19. The CDR3, as DNA: TGTGCCAGCAGCTTATCCTTTCCGGGAAGACTAACCGGGGCCAACGTCCTGACTTTC. Protein product: CASSLSFPGRLTGANVLTF.